This TCR beta chain was sequenced in a study of blood T cells in healthy people across ages. A J-beta primer mix and a sample-barcoded 5' primer were used in a second PCR of about 7 to 12 cycles. In TCRdb, the 5' RACE reads were re-called with MiXCR into one record per CDR3 protein. The repertoire includes 1,800,000 or so distinct CDR3 sequences, about 39% of them detected once, and 23% sits in the top ten. Sequences were obtained from blood. This TCR was sampled from a human donor in good health.

The CDR3 here is CASSLAYPGQPQHF. The CDR3 DNA follows: TGTGCCAGCAGCTTAGCCTACCCGGGGCAGCCCCAGCATTTT. The chain is built from TRBV7-2 and TRBJ1-5; D unresolved. The CDR3 extends over 14 amino acids. V was trimmed by 0 bases and J by 7 bases, leaving 10 bases between them. Looked up from germline, CDR1 is SGHTA and CDR2 is FQGNSA.